These T cell receptor beta chains were read from a single sample in a study of T cell repertoires in cytomegalovirus infection. These receptors have no known antigen. TCRdb ran MiXCR on the reads and lists one entry per CDR3 protein. The data show nearly 700,000 distinct CDR3 sequences, with roughly a third seen just once and over 15% held by the top ten. Sequenced here: cultured PBMCs, sampled from culture after CMV antigen stimulation. The receptor set was obtained from a human donor in good health (CMV status not recorded). Some clones in this sample may be carry-over from other donors' samples. CDR3s include the opening cysteine and the closing phenylalanine or tryptophan. The D gene is left open where the match is weak. Clone size is shown for a subset of rows, as once, few, many or a class of expanded clone.

D gene	V gene	J gene	clone size	CDR3 protein	CDR3 DNA
NA	TRBV18	TRBJ1-5	NA	CASLGDLNQPQHF	TGTGCCAGCCTGGGGGATTTGAATCAGCCCCAGCATTTT
TRBD1	TRBV28	TRBJ1-5	NA	CASSPLTGPHSSNQPQHF	TGTGCCAGCAGTCCTCTGACAGGGCCGCACTCGAGTAATCAGCCCCAGCATTTT
NA	TRBV4-3	TRBJ1-6	NA	CASSQETVRDNSPLHF	TGCGCCAGCAGCCAGGAGACAGTAAGAGATAATTCACCCCTCCACTTT
NA	TRBV7-6	TRBJ2-2	few	CASSLWTGRESGELFF	TGTGCCAGCAGCCTCTGGACAGGGAGGGAAAGCGGGGAGCTGTTTTTT
TRBD1	TRBV28	TRBJ2-3	NA	CASSPRTGQGGTQYF	TGTGCCAGCAGTCCGCGGACAGGGCAGGGTGGTACGCAGTATTTT
NA	TRBV2	TRBJ2-7	NA	CASSGGGDEQYF	TGTGCCAGCAGTGGAGGAGGGGACGAGCAGTACTTC
NA	TRBV7-9	TRBJ2-3	NA	CASSPPFYGDTDTQYF	TGTGCCAGCAGCCCCCCCTTCTACGGGGACACAGATACGCAGTATTTT
NA	TRBV7-9	TRBJ2-1	NA	CASSPRLVKVNEQFF	TGTGCCAGCAGCCCTCGACTAGTAAAGGTCAATGAGCAGTTCTTC
TRBD2	TRBV11-3	TRBJ2-1	NA	CASSLGSSGGTYNEQFF	TGTGCCAGCAGCTTAGGGTCTAGCGGGGGGACCTACAATGAGCAGTTCTTC
TRBD2	TRBV6-8	TRBJ2-7	few	CASSYPLAGGAIPEQYF	TGTGCCAGCAGTTATCCGTTAGCGGGAGGCGCTATCCCCGAGCAGTACTTC
NA	TRBV7-9	TRBJ1-1	NA	CASSALSLAFF	TGTGCCAGCAGCGCCCTATCCCTGGCTTTCTTT
NA	TRBV15	TRBJ2-4	NA	CATADRFKNIQYF	TGTGCCACCGCGGACAGATTCAAAAACATTCAGTACTTC
NA	TRBV27	TRBJ1-2	few	CASKNGPGGYTF	TGTGCCAGCAAGAACGGGCCTGGTGGCTACACCTTC
NA	TRBV6-6	TRBJ1-1	NA	CASGLVNTEAFF	TGTGCCAGCGGTCTGGTAAACACTGAAGCTTTCTTT
TRBD1	TRBV6-5	TRBJ2-3	NA	CASSEPGQGVGDTQYF	TGTGCCAGCAGTGAGCCGGGACAGGGGGTGGGGGATACGCAGTATTTT
TRBD2	TRBV15	TRBJ2-7	few	CATSRGSGGDSYEQYF	TGTGCCACCAGCAGAGGATCGGGAGGGGACTCCTACGAGCAGTACTTC
NA	TRBV7-2	TRBJ2-4	many	CASSTTGQIGPQNIQYF	TGTGCCAGCAGCACCACTGGACAGATCGGCCCTCAAAACATTCAGTACTTC
TRBD2	TRBV9	TRBJ2-5	NA	CASSVVVAGLAGQETQYF	TGTGCCAGCAGCGTAGTAGTAGCCGGACTAGCGGGGCAAGAGACCCAGTACTTC
NA	TRBV7-8	TRBJ2-5	few	CASSLGIVTGETQYF	TGTGCCAGCAGCTTAGGGATAGTGACCGGAGAGACCCAGTACTTC
NA	TRBV20-1	TRBJ2-1	few	CSARESGAWSNEQFF	TGCAGTGCTAGAGAATCGGGGGCTTGGAGCAATGAGCAGTTCTTC
NA	TRBV18	TRBJ2-7	few	CASSPNGPEQYF	TGTGCCAGCTCACCAAATGGCCCCGAGCAGTACTTC
NA	TRBV7-8	TRBJ2-7	many	CASSSQGFPYEQYF	TGTGCCAGCAGCTCTCAGGGGTTCCCCTACGAGCAGTACTTC
TRBD2	TRBV28	TRBJ2-5	NA	CASWASGGPTETQYF	TGTGCCAGCTGGGCTAGCGGGGGGCCAACGGAGACCCAGTACTTC
NA	TRBV7-9	TRBJ2-7	few	CASSLGGGTHNEQYF	TGTGCCAGCAGCTTAGGGGGAGGAACCCATAACGAGCAGTACTTC
NA	TRBV7-8	TRBJ2-5	many	CASSFWTAAETQYF	TGTGCCAGCAGCTTTTGGACTGCGGCCGAGACCCAGTACTTC
NA	TRBV2	TRBJ1-4	once	CASSELRWRDEKLFF	TGTGCCAGCAGTGAACTAAGGTGGAGGGATGAAAAACTGTTTTTT
NA	TRBV20-1	TRBJ2-7	few	CSARRLALYEQYF	TGCAGTGCTAGAAGGCTAGCCCTCTACGAGCAGTACTTC
NA	TRBV7-2	TRBJ2-5	many	CASSLVGRGETQYF	TGTGCCAGCAGCTTAGTGGGCAGGGGAGAGACCCAGTACTTC
NA	TRBV25-1	TRBJ2-2	NA	CASSDRDSSNTGELFF	TGTGCCAGCAGCGACCGGGACTCCTCGAACACCGGGGAGCTGTTTTTT
NA	TRBV7-6	TRBJ1-2	NA	CASSLGGYDGYTF	TGTGCCAGCAGCTTGGGGGGTTACGATGGCTACACCTTC
NA	TRBV5-1	TRBJ2-3	NA	CASSLPTSLSTDTQYF	TGCGCCAGCAGCTTGCCCACTAGCTTGAGCACAGATACGCAGTATTTT
TRBD2	TRBV11-2	TRBJ2-3	few	CASSLRTSGGVYTDTQYF	TGTGCCAGCAGCTTACGGACTAGCGGGGGGGTCTACACAGATACGCAGTATTTT
NA	TRBV7-2	TRBJ2-5	few	CASSFGPPETQYF	TGTGCCAGCAGCTTTGGGCCGCCGGAGACCCAGTACTTC
TRBD1	TRBV28	TRBJ1-1	NA	CASSSTGTGRTEAFF	TGTGCCAGCAGTTCCACCGGGACAGGGAGGACTGAAGCTTTCTTT
NA	TRBV4-1	TRBJ2-4	NA	CASSQVYMGAKNIQYF	TGCGCCAGCAGCCAAGTCTATATGGGGGCCAAAAACATTCAGTACTTC
NA	TRBV19	TRBJ2-2	NA	CASSIGLTNTGELFF	TGTGCCAGTAGCATTGGACTGACGAACACCGGGGAGCTGTTTTTT
TRBD1	TRBV11-2	TRBJ2-7	NA	CASSSTGGAPYEQYF	TGTGCCAGCAGCTCCACAGGGGGAGCCCCGTACGAGCAGTACTTC
NA	TRBV11-2	TRBJ2-5	NA	CASSLVGAALGETQYF	TGTGCCAGCAGCTTAGTAGGTGCCGCTCTCGGAGAGACCCAGTACTTC
NA	TRBV7-6	TRBJ2-1	NA	CASSLGNTGLGEQFF	TGTGCCAGCAGCTTAGGGAATACGGGGTTGGGTGAGCAGTTCTTC
TRBD2	TRBV12-3/TRBV12-4	TRBJ2-7	NA	CASSMGLADTRTYEQYF	TGTGCCAGCAGCATGGGACTAGCGGACACTCGTACCTACGAGCAGTACTTC
TRBD2	TRBV12-3/TRBV12-4	TRBJ2-1	NA	CASSTLGLAGDNEQFF	TGTGCCAGCAGTACTCTGGGACTAGCGGGGGACAATGAGCAGTTCTTC
NA	TRBV20-1	TRBJ2-5	NA	CSARIAETQYF	TGCAGTGCTAGAATTGCAGAGACCCAGTACTTC
NA	TRBV6-1	TRBJ2-2	few	CASTPRHLDGELFF	TGTGCCAGCACCCCCAGACATCTTGACGGGGAGCTGTTTTTT
NA	TRBV6-6	TRBJ1-2	NA	CASSYPFAGRNYGYTF	TGTGCCAGCAGTTACCCATTCGCCGGCAGGAACTATGGCTACACCTTC
TRBD1	TRBV2	TRBJ1-2	NA	CASTWDREGYTF	TGTGCCAGCACTTGGGACAGGGAAGGCTACACCTTC
NA	TRBV7-9	TRBJ2-1	NA	CASSFHRLRGNEQFF	TGTGCCAGCAGCTTTCACAGGCTACGAGGGAATGAGCAGTTCTTC
NA	TRBV28	TRBJ1-1	NA	CASSLISMNTEAFF	TGTGCCAGCAGTTTAATTTCTATGAACACTGAAGCTTTCTTT
NA	TRBV12-3/TRBV12-4	TRBJ1-3	few	CASNPSWVGNTIYF	TGTGCCAGCAACCCCTCATGGGTTGGAAACACCATATATTTT
NA	TRBV7-2	TRBJ1-2	many	CASSLDGNYGYTF	TGTGCCAGCAGCTTAGACGGAAACTATGGCTACACCTTC